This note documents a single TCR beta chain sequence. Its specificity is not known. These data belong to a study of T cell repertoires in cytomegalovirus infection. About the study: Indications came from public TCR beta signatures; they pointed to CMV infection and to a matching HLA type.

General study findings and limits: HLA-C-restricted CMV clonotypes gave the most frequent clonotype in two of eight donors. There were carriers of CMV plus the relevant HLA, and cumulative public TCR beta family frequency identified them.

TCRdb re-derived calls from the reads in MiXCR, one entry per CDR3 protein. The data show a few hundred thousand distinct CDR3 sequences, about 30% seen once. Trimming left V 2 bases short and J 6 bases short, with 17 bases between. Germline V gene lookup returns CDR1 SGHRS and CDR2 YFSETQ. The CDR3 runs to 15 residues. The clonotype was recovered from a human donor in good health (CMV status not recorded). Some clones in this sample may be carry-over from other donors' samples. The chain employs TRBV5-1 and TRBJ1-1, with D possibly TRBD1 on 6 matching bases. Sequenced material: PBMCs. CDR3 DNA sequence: TGCGCCAGCAGCTTCTCAGGGGCATGGTTCGCTGAAGCTTTCTTT. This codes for CASSFSGAWFAEAFF.